This T cell receptor (beta chain) is from a study of molecular identifiers for immune sequencing clone quantification (dated by TCRdb to 2016 to 2019). Turning to the overall study: In a replicate experiment, RNA from roughly 18,000 or 92,000 naive CD8 T cells was split into five aliquots, four of which were sequenced. The study was a methods study using CD8 T cells to benchmark molecular-identifier clustering-based TCR repertoire sequencing (MIDCIRS) and TCR RNA copy counting. General conclusions and limits of the study: Spiked-in Jurkat TCR RNA equal to a single cell's worth was reported to be detectable even within one million naive CD8 T cells. Spiked-in Jurkat TCR RNA (approximately eleven copies' worth), which is not part of the donor repertoire, was contained in the naive libraries. Without barcode sub-clustering, chimeric consensus sequences inflated TCR diversity; chimeras reached as high as 47%. Clones above 20 RNA copies held over 97% of molecules in CMV-specific effector cells but under 1% in naive cells. Modeling estimated 2.5 to 3 recovered TCR RNA copies per cell, compared with about ten by digital PCR, which implies around 33% capture efficiency. The sizes of highly expanded clones could end up underestimated when identical TCR molecules share a barcode.

This clonotype was detected only a few times. This receptor's antigen is unknown. No quality values exist for individual bases; no much larger clone is one base distant. Libraries of naive CD8 T cells were generated from about 21,000 to 970,000 sorted cells, with 10%, 30% or 50% of the purified RNA used. Naive CD8 T cells, defined as CD8+CD4-CCR7+CD45RA+, were FACS-sorted into RLT Plus buffer on a BD FACSAria II. To test detection sensitivity, Jurkat RNA equal to approximately ten TCR copies was added to samples of about 19,000-1,100,000 naive CD8 T cells. CD8 T cells were enriched with RosetteSep CD8+ T Cell Enrichment Cocktail and Ficoll-Paque, followed by ACK red cell lysis. The protocol used for the library was PCR. Sequencing used a NextSeq 500. Bulk TCR libraries were prepared as previously described, using TCR primers listed in Table S5. Purification of total RNA was performed with the Qiagen AllPrep DNA/RNA kit. Reads from multiple sequencing runs of the same library were pooled before analysis. In the authors' own workflow: Reads were retained only if their TCR constant sequence matched exactly, and those retained reads were trimmed to 150 nt and grouped according to their 12-nt molecular barcodes. Reads within each barcode group were sub-clustered using a 15% Levenshtein threshold, and quality-weighted consensus sequences were constructed for each RNA molecule. Non-functional sequences were filtered out, along with any lower-count sequence sitting one edit away from another sequence. On the basis of fitting two negative binomial distributions, barcode sub-clusters with fewer than 20% of the maximum read count were discarded. The public sequencing data were trimmed at Q25 with fastp and processed into clonotypes with MiXCR by TCRdb, which kept only in-frame beta chains. A single entry per CDR3 protein holds the most common genes and DNA from its merged rows. The authors' filters were not applied to this entry. This sample gives fewer than 350,000 distinct CDR3 sequences in total; about 22% of them show up just once. The ten largest clones take up 0.74% of the sample.

From V the trimming removes 2 bases and from J it removes 4 bases, while the gene matches leave 5 bases of the junction unaccounted for. The germline V gene encodes CDR1 LGHDT and CDR2 YNNKEL (reference sequence). The CDR3 has 15 amino acids, counting the end cysteine and phenylalanine. Only CDR3 DNA remains: 45 bases, in frame from the first base. Sequenced material: naive CD8+ T cells from blood, with Jurkat cell RNA spiked in. Read against the paper, the sample's cell subset or site label means: FACS-sorted CD8+CD4-CCR7+CD45RA+ naive T cells. The receptor was isolated from a human donor in good health. Some libraries in this study had Jurkat cell RNA spiked in. The chain is made from TRBV3-1 and TRBJ2-3; TRBD2 fits 8 bases in the junction. The CDR3 reads as follows: CASSQPGLVADTQYF. The sequenced DNA: TGTGCCAGCAGCCAACCGGGACTAGTGGCAGATACGCAGTATTTT.